This TCR beta chain was recorded in a study of shared clonotypes between healthy human individuals. Study-wide results and caveats: When compared with the clonotypes that were shared by all four sorted-subset donors, the non-shared clonotypes turned out to have lower generation probabilities. Among the subsets, naive ones generally showed larger estimated richness than memory ones.

The assay was run at deep level. For every subset, genomic DNA was evenly distributed across several immunoSEQ plates. Only in-frame clones appear in the TCRdb table, and some are missing; sequencing was by immunoSEQ multiplex PCR. Of about 2.1 million clones listed, 90% to 95% were seen once; the top ten hold more than 1.5%. CDR1 and CDR2 (germline): ENHRY, SYGVKD. V shed 3 bases and J shed 2 bases, with 11 bases lying between them. The CDR3 runs 14 residues. CD45RO-negative CD8 cells positively selected for CCR7 made up the naive population, which excluded terminally differentiated effector memory CD45RA+ cells. Details on this clone: Its antigen is currently unknown.

This receptor was obtained from a man between 18 and 35 years old in good health. Some clones in this sample may be carry-over from other donors' samples. The chain has TRBV10-3 and TRBJ2-7; D is tentatively TRBD1 or TRBD2 (5 bases each). Source material: naive CD8+ T cells from PBMCs. The CDR3 here is CAISEQEVPYEQYF. CDR3 nucleotides: TGTGCCATCAGTGAACAGGAGGTACCCTACGAGCAGTACTTC.